This T cell receptor beta chain was identified in a study of T cells after yellow fever vaccination. At the level of the study: SMART-Seq v4 Ultra Low Input prepared the low-cell-number fractions.

Concerning this clonotype: Its target is unknown.

Each CDR3 protein gets one entry after TCRdb re-called the 5' RACE reads with MiXCR. The sample holds a few hundred thousand distinct CDR3 sequences; 15% to 20% are singletons and the top ten take more than 13%. Findings of the study overall: Clonotypes appearing in both CD4 and CD8 compartments existed, and their share was small.

The sequences come from PBMCs, collected 15 days after the yellow fever booster vaccination. This TCR came from a man aged 30 to 45 who received the YFV17D yellow fever vaccine.

The DNA of the CDR3 is TGTGCCAGCAGGCCAGGACAGCCCTACAATGAGCAGTTCTTC. Translated: CASRPGQPYNEQFF. This chain uses TRBV2 with TRBJ2-1, with D maybe TRBD1 (6 bases). Germline CDR1 reads SNHLY; CDR2 reads FYNNEI. The CDR3 totals 14 residues. Trimming stripped 6 bases from V and 2 bases from J, with 11 bases between.